This T cell receptor (beta chain) was identified during a study of shared clonotypes between healthy human individuals. The study, taken as a whole, reports: Richness estimates generally favored naive over memory subsets. It was anticipated that sequencing depth would influence how many clonotypes donors shared.

This CDR3 is built from 12 residues. V dropped 8 bases and J dropped 6 bases, with 13 bases sitting between them. Looked up from germline, CDR1 is MNHEY and CDR2 is SVGAGI. A word on this clone: Its specificity is not known.

TCRdb's copy holds only in-frame clones and misses some; the assay was immunoSEQ multiplex PCR. Of about 870,000 clones listed, 92% are singletons. Terminally differentiated effector memory CD45RA+ cells were excluded by CCR7 positive selection of CD45RO-negative cells. Source material: naive CD8+ T cells sorted from blood. The clonotype was recovered from a man younger than 40 in good health. This sequence joins TRBV6-5 and TRBJ2-5; no definite D call. CDR3 in amino acids: CASETPLKTQYF. The CDR3 DNA reads as TGTGCCAGCGAGACTCCCCTGAAGACCCAGTACTTC.